This T cell receptor beta chain is drawn from a study of T cell clonality in common variable immunodeficiency. This clone has ten or more counts. The CDR3 end lies 3 residues beyond the end of the read and is filled in from the germline J gene. Equal genomic DNA amounts from CVID and control samples were sequenced. Only in-frame clones appear in the TCRdb table, and some are missing; sequencing was by immunoSEQ multiplex PCR. In total the sample includes tens of thousands of clones, none of them seen once. This CDR3 is built from 16 residues. The V end lost 1 base, the J end lost 0 bases, and 13 bases lay between the germline ends. Germline V gene sequence: CDR1 MDHEN, CDR2 SYDVKM.

This chain joins TRBV28 and TRBJ2-7, with D unresolved. This TCR came from a person aged 18 to 75 in good health. Sequencing used peripheral blood mononuclear cells. The CDR3 sequence is CASSLYPDSVSYEQYF. The sequenced part of the CDR3 DNA is TGTGCCAGCAGTTTATACCCCGACTCTGTCTCCTACGAG.